This T cell receptor beta chain was sequenced for a study of T cells in Graves' hyperthyroidism and ophthalmopathy. Study at large: Any treatment followed the collection of peripheral blood at initial diagnosis. General observations from the study: Ophthalmopathy was predicted by the model a median of roughly 6 months ahead of onset.

Concerning this clonotype itself: Its specificity is not known.

RNA transcripts gave rise to amplified TCR beta CDR3 regions. First-round RT-PCR targeting the TCR CDR3 was performed with the HTBI primer set. TCRdb fed the multiplex PCR reads into MiXCR, producing one record per CDR3 protein. The data hold more than 150,000 distinct CDR3 sequences, with about 18% observed a single time. V lost 2 bases and J lost 4; bases outside the gene matches: 16. Germline values: CDR1 SGHDT, CDR2 YYEEEE. The length of the CDR3 is 19 residues. This TCR was sampled from a woman in her 50s with Graves' hyperthyroidism. This chain links TRBV5-6 with TRBJ1-5; 9 bases are a match to TRBD1. The source material was blood. Written as DNA, the CDR3 is TGTGCCAGCAGCTTAAGTCCCCTGACAGGGGGGGCATGGAATCAGCCCCAGCATTTT. It specifies CASSLSPLTGGAWNQPQHF.